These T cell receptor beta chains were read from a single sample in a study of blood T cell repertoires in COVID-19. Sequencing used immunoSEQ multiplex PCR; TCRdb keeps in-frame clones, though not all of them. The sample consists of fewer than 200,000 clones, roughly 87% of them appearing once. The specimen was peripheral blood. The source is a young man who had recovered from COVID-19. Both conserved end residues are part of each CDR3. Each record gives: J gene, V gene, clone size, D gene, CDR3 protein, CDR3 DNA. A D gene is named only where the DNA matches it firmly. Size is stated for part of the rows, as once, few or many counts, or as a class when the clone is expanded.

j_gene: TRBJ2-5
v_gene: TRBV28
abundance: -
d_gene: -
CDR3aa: CASSLFSGPQETQYF
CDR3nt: TGTGCCAGCAGTTTATTCAGCGGCCCCCAAGAGACCCAGTACTTC

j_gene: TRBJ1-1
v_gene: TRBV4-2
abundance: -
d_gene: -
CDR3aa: CASSQGRAGSTEAFF
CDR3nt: TGTGCCAGCAGCCAAGGGAGGGCAGGGAGCACTGAAGCTTTCTTT

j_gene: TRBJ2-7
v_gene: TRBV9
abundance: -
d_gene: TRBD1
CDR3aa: CASSVGDRYEQYF
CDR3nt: TGTGCCAGCAGCGTAGGGGACAGATACGAGCAGTACTTC

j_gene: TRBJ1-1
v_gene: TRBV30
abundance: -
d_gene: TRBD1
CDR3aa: CAWWTGVSEAFF
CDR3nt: TGTGCCTGGTGGACAGGGGTCTCTGAAGCTTTCTTT

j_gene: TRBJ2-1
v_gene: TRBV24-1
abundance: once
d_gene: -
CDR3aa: CATSDQYEQFF
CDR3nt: TGTGCCACCAGTGACCAGTATGAGCAGTTCTTC

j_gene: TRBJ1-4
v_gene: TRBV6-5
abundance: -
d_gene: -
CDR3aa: CASKGGLPKEKLFF
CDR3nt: TGTGCCAGCAAGGGGGGGCTTCCCAAGGAAAAACTGTTTTTT

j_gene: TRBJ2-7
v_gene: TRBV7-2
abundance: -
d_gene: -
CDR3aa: CASSLGATLYEQYF
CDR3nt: TGTGCCAGCAGCTTAGGCGCCACTTTATACGAACAGTACTTC

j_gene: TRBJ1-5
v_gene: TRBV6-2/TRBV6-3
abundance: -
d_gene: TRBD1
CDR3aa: CASSPTGAQPQHF
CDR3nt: TGTGCCAGCAGCCCCACAGGGGCTCAGCCCCAGCATTTT

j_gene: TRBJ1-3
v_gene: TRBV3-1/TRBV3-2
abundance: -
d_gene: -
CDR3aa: CASSQERGFSGNTIYF
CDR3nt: TGTGCCAGCAGCCAAGAACGCGGCTTCTCTGGAAACACCATATATTTT

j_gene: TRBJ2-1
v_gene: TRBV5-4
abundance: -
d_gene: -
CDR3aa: CASSRSAGTNEQFF
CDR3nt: TGTGCCAGCAGCCGGTCGGCAGGGACTAATGAGCAGTTCTTC

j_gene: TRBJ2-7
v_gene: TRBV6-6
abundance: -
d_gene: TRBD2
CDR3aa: CASRRGTSGSSYEQYF
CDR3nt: TGTGCCAGCAGACGTGGCACTAGCGGGAGCTCCTACGAGCAGTACTTC

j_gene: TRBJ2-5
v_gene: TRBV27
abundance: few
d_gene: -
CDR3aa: CASSSRGWEGETQYF
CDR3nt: TGTGCCAGCAGTTCCCGGGGTTGGGAAGGAGAGACCCAGTACTTC

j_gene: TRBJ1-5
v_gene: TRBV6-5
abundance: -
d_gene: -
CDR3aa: CASGVQGGGQPQHF
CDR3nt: TGTGCCAGCGGGGTGCAGGGAGGAGGTCAGCCCCAGCATTTT

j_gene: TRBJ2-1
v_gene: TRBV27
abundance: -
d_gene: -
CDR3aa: CASRQPPGNEQFF
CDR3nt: TGTGCCAGCAGACAACCCCCAGGGAATGAGCAGTTCTTC

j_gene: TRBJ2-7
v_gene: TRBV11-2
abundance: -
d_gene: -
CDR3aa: CASSLTDSNYEQYF
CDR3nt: TGTGCCAGCAGCTTAACGGACAGCAACTACGAGCAGTACTTC

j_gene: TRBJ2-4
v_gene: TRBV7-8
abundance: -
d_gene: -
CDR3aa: CASSTRALAIQYF
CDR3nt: TGTGCCAGCAGCACCAGGGCCTTAGCCATTCAGTACTTC

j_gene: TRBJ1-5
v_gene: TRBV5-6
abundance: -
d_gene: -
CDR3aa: CASSLWQGATQPQHF
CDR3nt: TGTGCCAGCAGCTTGTGGCAGGGCGCGACCCAGCCCCAGCATTTT

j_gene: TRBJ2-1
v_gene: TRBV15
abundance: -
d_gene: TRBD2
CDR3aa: CATSTRTSGVGEQFF
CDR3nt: TGTGCCACCAGCACCCGGACTAGCGGGGTCGGGGAGCAGTTCTTC

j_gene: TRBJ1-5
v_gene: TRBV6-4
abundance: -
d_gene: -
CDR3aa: CASSDSPNQPQHF
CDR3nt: TGTGCCAGCAGTGACAGCCCGAATCAGCCCCAGCATTTT

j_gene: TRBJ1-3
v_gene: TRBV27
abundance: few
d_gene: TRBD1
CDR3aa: CASTSTGGSGNTIYF
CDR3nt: TGTGCCAGCACCTCCACAGGGGGATCCGGAAACACCATATATTTT

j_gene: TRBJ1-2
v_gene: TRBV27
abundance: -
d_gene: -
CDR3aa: CASSYGQGYGYTF
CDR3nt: TGTGCCAGCAGTTACGGCCAGGGCTATGGCTACACCTTC

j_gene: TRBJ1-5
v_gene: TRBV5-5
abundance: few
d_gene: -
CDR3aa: CASSLGGSNQPQHF
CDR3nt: TGTGCCAGCAGCTTGGGAGGAAGCAATCAGCCCCAGCATTTT

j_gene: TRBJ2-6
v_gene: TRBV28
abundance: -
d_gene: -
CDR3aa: CASSSGTGFGGANVLTF
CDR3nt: TGTGCCAGCAGTTCAGGAACAGGTTTCGGCGGGGCCAACGTCCTGACTTTC

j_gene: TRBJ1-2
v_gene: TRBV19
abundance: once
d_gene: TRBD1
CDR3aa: CASSMTGNYGYTF
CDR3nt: TGTGCCAGTAGTATGACAGGGAACTATGGCTACACCTTC

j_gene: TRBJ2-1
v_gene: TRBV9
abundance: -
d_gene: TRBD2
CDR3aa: CASSVGGLAVVKSSYNEQFF
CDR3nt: TGTGCCAGCAGCGTAGGGGGACTAGCGGTCGTTAAGAGCTCCTACAATGAGCAGTTCTTC

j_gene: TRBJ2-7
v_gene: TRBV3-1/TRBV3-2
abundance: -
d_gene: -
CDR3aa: CASSPGFHEQYF
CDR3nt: TGTGCCAGCAGTCCAGGGTTCCACGAGCAGTACTTC

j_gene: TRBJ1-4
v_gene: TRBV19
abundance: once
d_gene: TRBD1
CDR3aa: CASSRDRRKLFF
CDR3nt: TGTGCCAGTAGTAGGGACAGGAGAAAACTGTTTTTT

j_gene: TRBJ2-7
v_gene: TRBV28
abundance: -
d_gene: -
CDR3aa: CASSLRQGTYEQYF
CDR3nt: TGTGCCAGCAGTTTAAGGCAGGGGACCTACGAGCAGTACTTC